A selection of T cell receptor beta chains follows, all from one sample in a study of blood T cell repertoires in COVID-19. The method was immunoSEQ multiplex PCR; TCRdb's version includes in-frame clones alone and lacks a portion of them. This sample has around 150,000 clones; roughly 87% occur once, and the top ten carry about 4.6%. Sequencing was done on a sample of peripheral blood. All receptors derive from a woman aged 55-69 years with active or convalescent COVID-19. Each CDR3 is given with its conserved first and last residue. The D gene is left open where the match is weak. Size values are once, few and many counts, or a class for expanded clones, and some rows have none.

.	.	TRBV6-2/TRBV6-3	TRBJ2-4	CASSLDFESKNIQYF	TGTGCCAGCAGCCTGGACTTTGAGTCCAAAAACATTCAGTACTTC
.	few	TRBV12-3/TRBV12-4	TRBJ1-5	CASMSLGRQPQHF	TGTGCCAGCATGTCCTTGGGCCGTCAGCCCCAGCATTTT
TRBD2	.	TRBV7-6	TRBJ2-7	CASSLRASGGTYEQYF	TGTGCCAGCAGCTTACGGGCTAGCGGGGGCACCTACGAGCAGTACTTC
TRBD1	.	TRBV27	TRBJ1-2	CASSPMTGGHGYTF	TGTGCCAGCAGTCCCATGACAGGGGGCCATGGCTACACCTTC
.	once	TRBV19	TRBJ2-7	CASSTHTGTAGAGEQYF	TGTGCCAGTAGTACCCACACCGGGACAGCGGGGGCCGGGGAGCAGTACTTC
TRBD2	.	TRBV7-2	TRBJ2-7	CASSLTSGGGSYEQYF	TGTGCCAGCAGCTTAACGAGCGGGGGCGGCTCCTACGAGCAGTACTTC
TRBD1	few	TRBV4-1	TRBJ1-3	CASSQRQGEGDTIYF	TGCGCCAGCAGCCAACGACAGGGAGAGGGAGACACCATATATTTT
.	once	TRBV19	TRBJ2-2	CASSIGGTSNTGELFF	TGTGCCAGTAGTATAGGAGGGACTTCCAACACCGGGGAGCTGTTTTTT
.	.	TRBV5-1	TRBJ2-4	CASTRVEGENIQYF	TGCGCCAGCACTCGGGTCGAAGGCGAAAACATTCAGTACTTC
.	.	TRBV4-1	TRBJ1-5	CASSQDYQGHQPQHF	TGCGCCAGCAGCCAAGATTATCAGGGCCATCAGCCCCAGCATTTT
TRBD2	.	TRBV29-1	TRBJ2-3	CSVEAGGDTQYF	TGCAGCGTTGAAGCGGGGGGAGATACGCAGTATTTT
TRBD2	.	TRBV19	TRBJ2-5	CASRGTQRGYQETQYF	TGTGCCAGCCGGGGAACACAGCGGGGTTACCAAGAGACCCAGTACTTC
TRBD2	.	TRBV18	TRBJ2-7	CASSPGTTTYEQYF	TGTGCCAGCTCCCCCGGGACTACAACCTACGAGCAGTACTTC